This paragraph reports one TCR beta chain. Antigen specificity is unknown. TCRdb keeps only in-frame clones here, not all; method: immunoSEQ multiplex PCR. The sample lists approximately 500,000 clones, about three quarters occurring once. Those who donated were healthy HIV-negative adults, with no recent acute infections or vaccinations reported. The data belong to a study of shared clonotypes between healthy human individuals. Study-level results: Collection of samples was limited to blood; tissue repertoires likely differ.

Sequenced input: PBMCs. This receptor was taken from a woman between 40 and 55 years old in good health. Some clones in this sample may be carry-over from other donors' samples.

For the CDR3, the DNA is TGTGCCAGCACGACTAGAAGCTCCTACAATGAGCAGTTCTTC. It translates to CASTTRSSYNEQFF. V gene TRBV7-9 combines with J gene TRBJ2-1; D perhaps matches TRBD2 (6 bases). V was cut by 7 bases and J by 0 bases, with 10 bases left in between. Germline V gene lookup returns CDR1 SEHNR and CDR2 FQNEAQ (reference sequence). This CDR3 spans 14 amino acids.